The text below deals with one T cell receptor (beta chain). The antigen remains undetermined. The data belong to a study of cytomegalovirus exposure and HLA in healthy donors. Overall study results and limits: The authors enumerated some 170 TCR beta chains as linked to cytomegalovirus. Prior analysis indicated that the majority of TCR beta V segments exhibited productivity approximately 87% or approximately 30% of the time.

PCR employed 60 Vbeta and 13 Jbeta primers. The data were produced by immunoSEQ multiplex PCR, yet TCRdb's version contains in-frame clones alone and is incomplete. Among fewer than 200,000 clones, almost 85% were seen once, and the ten largest hold under 0.6%. The clonotype comes from a woman in her 50s in good health and CMV-seronegative. The sample consisted of PBMCs.

CDR3 residues: CASSQAGGRALYEQYF. CDR3 bases: TGTGCCAGCTCACAGGCCGGCGGGAGGGCCCTGTACGAGCAGTACTTC. The genes are TRBV18 and TRBJ2-7; 9 positions agree with TRBD2. CDR3 size: 16 residues. J lost 4 bases, V lost 4 bases, and 11 bases had no gene match. Looked up from germline, CDR1 is KGHSH and CDR2 is LQKENI.